Listed here is a single T cell receptor beta chain. The antigen remains unidentified. Profiled with immunoSEQ multiplex PCR; TCRdb holds only in-frame clones, not every one. Seen here are 100,000 to 150,000 clones, 80% to 90% observed once, and the top ten hold around 5.8%. The data were taken from a study of T cell responses to AZD1222 COVID-19 vaccine. Overall study context: Second-dose intervals near 4 or 12 weeks were combined.

Study findings and constraints: Just six AZD1222 recipients tested seropositive at baseline. CD4 TCRs associated with vaccination spanned spike, dominating at 160-218 and 743-854. The donor group comprised mostly white British people and more females; the analysis possibly underestimated clonal diversity.

Germline values: CDR1 MNHNS, CDR2 SASEGT. The V end was cut by 0 bases, the J end by 4 bases, with 6 bases between. The CDR3 is made up of 13 amino acids. J is TRBJ1-2 and V is TRBV6-1, with no clear D. The sequences come from peripheral blood, collected on day 0 of AZD1222 vaccination. This receptor was taken from an adult in good health. Written as DNA, the CDR3 is TGTGCCAGCAGTGAAGCCGGACTCTATGGCTACACCTTC. Translating it yields CASSEAGLYGYTF.